Presented here are 22 T cell receptor beta chains from one specimen sequenced in a study of blood T cell repertoires in COVID-19. Some clones are missing from TCRdb's copy, which holds only in-frame ones; the method was immunoSEQ multiplex PCR. In the table there are roughly 390,000 clones, 85% of which are singletons. The sample was peripheral blood. Receptors were obtained from a woman younger than 35 with acute or convalescent COVID-19.

This chain connects TRBV24-1 to TRBJ2-1, with 7 bases aligning to TRBD2. Trimming took 9 bases from V and 9 from J; bases not matched to a gene: 16. CDR3 length equals 15 residues. Germline V lookup: CDR1 KGHDR, CDR2 SFDVKD. The DNA of the CDR3 is TGTGCCACCGCCTACACTAGCGCAATGGTGGGTGAGCAGTTCTTC. Protein: CATAYTSAMVGEQFF.

The V and J genes are TRBV19 and TRBJ1-4; perhaps TRBD1 as D (6 bases). V lost 9 bases to trimming and J lost 8 bases, with 16 bases between them. CDR1 and CDR2 from the germline V gene are LNHDA and SQIVND (reference sequence). This CDR3 comprises 13 residues. The CDR3 sequence: CASRRGGDEKLFF. The CDR3 nucleotides read TGTGCCAGCCGAAGGGGGGGGGACGAAAAACTGTTTTTT. Looking up the rest from reference TRBV19 and TRBJ1-4 gives the full variable domain: DGGITQSPKYLFRKEGQNVTLSCEQNLNHDAMYWYRQDPGQGLRLIYYSQIVNDFQKGDIAEGYSVSREKKESFPLTVTSAQKNPTAFYLCASRRGGDEKLFFGSGTQLSVL.

The count of this clone is one. V usage is TRBV5-1 and J usage is TRBJ2-5; maybe TRBD1 (5 bases). CDR3 length: 11 amino acids. V lost 6 bases to trimming and J lost 5 bases, with 8 bases between them. From germline, CDR1 is SGHRS and CDR2 YFSETQ. CDR3 in amino acids: CASTSGETQYF. CDR3 in DNA: TGCGCCAGCACGTCAGGGGAGACCCAGTACTTC.

This clone was picked up a small number of times. J is TRBJ2-7 and V is TRBV5-5; D is perhaps TRBD2 (6 bases). The CDR3 length is 13 residues. The germline CDR1 and CDR2 sequences are SGHKS and YYEKEE (reference sequence). V was trimmed by 0 bases and J by 6 bases, leaving 10 bases between them. CDR3 sequence (DNA): TGTGCCAGCAGCTTGGGGGTCGGGAGCGAGCAGTACTTC. Its protein product is CASSLGVGSEQYF.

Remarks on this clone: This sample includes further DNA sequences coding for the same CDR3. The chain is built from TRBV19 and TRBJ1-1; 10 nucleotides line up with TRBD1. Germline V lookup: CDR1 LNHDA, CDR2 SQIVND (reference sequence). V was clipped by 8 bases and J by 4 bases; unmatched bases: 1. The CDR3 is 12 amino acids. The CDR3 DNA follows: TGTGCCAGTCGGGACAGGGGCACTGAAGCTTTCTTT. This sequence encodes CASRDRGTEAFF.

The chain recombines TRBV6-2 or TRBV6-3 with TRBJ2-5; tentative D call: TRBD1 (5 bases). Germline assignment: CDR1 MNHEY and CDR2 SVGEGT. V dropped 3 bases and J dropped 0 bases, with 11 bases sitting between them. The CDR3 is 15 amino acids. The chain's CDR3 is CASSYGHLYQETQYF. Written as DNA, the CDR3 is TGTGCCAGCAGTTATGGACACCTGTACCAAGAGACCCAGTACTTC.

CDR3 region: CASSPGQGGVYEQYF. The CDR3 nucleotides read TGTGCCAGCAGTCCGGGACAGGGGGGAGTCTACGAGCAGTACTTC. This chain links TRBV6-5 with TRBJ2-7, with 11 bases identical to TRBD1. The ends lost 5 bases at V and 3 bases at J; junction bases unmatched: 6. CDR1 MNHEY and CDR2 SVGAGI come from the germline V gene. CDR3 length: 15 amino acids.

Only one count was recorded for this clone. The chain is built from TRBV12-3 or TRBV12-4 and TRBJ2-7, with no clear D. The CDR3 is made up of 12 amino acids. Trimming cost V 0 bases and J 9 bases, with 9 bases left between them. The CDR3 here is CASSLANLGQYF. Here the CDR3 DNA reads TGTGCCAGCAGTTTAGCGAACCTCGGGCAGTACTTC.

The V call is TRBV3-1 (or the pseudogene TRBV3-2), the J call TRBJ1-6, with D unresolved. CDR3 length: 14 residues. The V and J ends lost 1 base and 8 bases respectively, with 9 bases between them. Germline CDR1 is LGHDT and CDR2 is YNNKEL (reference sequence). The CDR3 nucleotides are TGTGCCAGCAGCCAAGTAGGGCGGGATTCACCCCTCCACTTT. Amino acid sequence: CASSQVGRDSPLHF.

The rearrangement joins TRBV7-9 to TRBJ1-1; D gene ambiguous. The germline V and J ends were trimmed by 5 bases and 3 bases, with 10 bases remaining between them. This CDR3 is 13 amino acids long. Germline CDR1 and CDR2: SEHNR and FQNEAQ (reference sequence). This CDR3 reads CASSIGPDTEAFF. For the CDR3, the DNA is TGTGCCAGCAGCATTGGGCCTGACACTGAAGCTTTCTTT.

The chain uses TRBV6-5 and TRBJ2-4; 8 bases are shared with TRBD1. Germline-derived CDR1 and CDR2 are MNHEY and SVGAGI. The junction had 11 bases not matched to a gene; V was cut back by 5 bases and J by 8 bases. CDR3 length: 15 amino acids. The CDR3 DNA reads TGTGCCAGCAGTCCTGGACAGGGCAAAATAGACATTCAGTACTTC. Residues: CASSPGQGKIDIQYF.

This rearrangement joins TRBV28 to TRBJ1-6; 7 bases align to TRBD1. CDR1 is MDHEN, CDR2 SYDVKM, per germline. Losses at the gene ends were 5 bases for V and 11 bases for J; bases not matched to a gene: 18. The CDR3 has 17 amino acids. The CDR3 nucleotides read TGTGCCAGCAGTCCATCTCCGGGACAGACCCTCGGGACACCCCTCCACTTT. Translating gives CASSPSPGQTLGTPLHF.

The CDR3 region is CASSPRDRALNTEAFF. CDR3 bases: TGTGCCAGCAGCCCCCGGGACAGGGCTTTGAACACTGAAGCTTTCTTT. V usage is TRBV7-9 and J usage is TRBJ1-1, with 9 bases matching TRBD1. This CDR3 region has 16 residues. V shed 5 bases, J shed 0 bases, and the junction held 7 bases outside the gene matches. CDR1 SEHNR and CDR2 FQNEAQ come from the germline V gene (reference sequence).

This clone was seen ten or more times. The rearrangement joins TRBV30 to TRBJ1-5; perhaps TRBD1 as D (5 bases). The CDR3 length is 15 residues. V gave up 0 bases and J gave up 5 bases, with 14 bases separating them. Looked up from germline, CDR1 is GTSNPN and CDR2 is SVGIG (reference sequence). This CDR3 reads CAWSVGQGSHQPQHF. Here the CDR3 DNA reads TGTGCCTGGAGTGTAGGCCAGGGATCCCATCAGCCCCAGCATTTT.

The chain recombines TRBV5-1 with TRBJ1-6; 11 bases agree with TRBD1. Looked up from germline, CDR1 is SGHRS and CDR2 is YFSETQ. V shed 4 bases, J shed 14 bases, and the junction held 14 bases outside the gene matches. There are 16 residues in the CDR3. The chain's CDR3 is CASSPGQGAYPRALHF. The CDR3 DNA reads TGCGCCAGCAGCCCCGGACAGGGGGCCTACCCAAGGGCCCTCCACTTT. The entire variable domain, with the rest obtained from reference TRBV5-1 and TRBJ1-6, is as follows: KAGVTQTPRYLIKTRGQQVTLSCSPISGHRSVSWYQQTPGQGLQFLFEYFSETQRNKGNFPGRFSGRQFSNSRSEMNVSTLELGDSALYLCASSPGQGAYPRALHFGNGTRLTVT.

This chain links TRBV11-2 with TRBJ2-2; D is undetermined. This CDR3 region has 14 residues. The V end lost 6 bases, the J end lost 4 bases, and 12 bases lay between the germline ends. CDR1 SGHAT and CDR2 FQNNGV come from the germline V gene. The DNA of the CDR3 is TGTGCCAGCAGACAAAGAGCGTTCACCGGGGAGCTGTTTTTT. Amino acids: CASRQRAFTGELFF.

This clone has just one count. This chain joins TRBV2 and TRBJ1-5; D possibly corresponds to TRBD1 (5 bases). The length of the CDR3 is 17 residues. V lost 5 bases to trimming and J lost 2 bases, with 19 bases between them. From germline, CDR1 is SNHLY and CDR2 FYNNEI. The CDR3 reads CASSLGRDRAGNQPQHF. The DNA of the CDR3 is TGTGCCAGCAGTCTAGGGAGGGACCGGGCTGGCAATCAGCCCCAGCATTTT.

The rearrangement uses TRBV5-1 and TRBJ2-5; possible D gene TRBD2, 6 bases. The CDR3 has 13 residues. Germline V gene lookup returns CDR1 SGHRS and CDR2 YFSETQ. Trimming stripped 6 bases from V and 7 bases from J, with 16 bases between. CDR3 bases: TGCGCCAGCATGGGGGACTTAAGAGGGACCCAGTACTTC. This gives the protein CASMGDLRGTQYF.

The V gene is TRBV5-4, the J gene TRBJ2-7; TRBD1 might be the D (5 bases). This CDR3 region has 15 residues. CDR1 is SGHNT, CDR2 YYREEE, per germline (reference sequence). Trimming shortened V by 0 bases and J by 5 bases, and 15 bases separated the two germline ends. CDR3 region: CASSLGQNSENEQYF. In nucleotides, the CDR3 is TGTGCCAGCAGCTTGGGACAGAACTCAGAAAACGAGCAGTACTTC.

The V gene is TRBV6-5, the J gene TRBJ2-1, with TRBD1 as a possible D gene (5 bases). The CDR3 has 12 residues. Germline assignment: CDR1 MNHEY and CDR2 SVGAGI. V gave up 7 bases and J gave up 2 bases, with 6 bases separating them. The CDR3 sequence is CASMGPYNEQFF. The CDR3 DNA sequence: TGTGCCAGCATGGGGCCCTACAATGAGCAGTTCTTC.

The chain uses TRBV27 and TRBJ1-2, with TRBD1 identical over 9 bases. Trimming removed 2 bases from V and 3 bases from J; junction bases left unmatched: 4. Germline CDR1 reads MNHEY; CDR2 reads SMNVEV (reference sequence). This CDR3 comprises 15 residues. DNA of the CDR3: TGTGCCAGCAGTTTACTGGGACAGGGTGACTATGGCTACACCTTC. Amino acid sequence: CASSLLGQGDYGYTF.

The chain recombines TRBV5-6 with TRBJ1-1; TRBD1 is a possible D gene (5 bases). Trimming took off 4 bases at V and 0 bases at J, with 10 bases between the two ends. Germline V gene data show CDR1 as SGHDT and CDR2 as YYEEEE. CDR3 length: 14 residues. The CDR3: CASSEDIMNTEAFF. The DNA for the CDR3 is TGTGCCAGCAGCGAGGACATCATGAACACTGAAGCTTTCTTT.